This TCR beta chain originates from a study of post-analysis software for immune sequencing data. Tagging with unique molecular identifiers was a feature of the TCR beta cDNA libraries. There were roughly 0.95 to 10 million T cells, and 400,000 to 650,000 cDNA molecules came from them. Via MiXCR, TCRdb re-called the PCR reads, giving one row per CDR3 protein. The sample records 430,000 or so distinct CDR3 sequences, 39% being singletons. This clonotype appeared many times. Its antigen is as yet unknown. Findings and caveats of the study: Multiple sclerosis was associated with a significant reduction in normalized Chao1 diversity relative to controls. The five TRBV segments detected at higher frequency in patients than in controls included TRBV5-6, TRBV5-1 and TRBV20-1.

This CDR3 spans 12 amino acids. In germline, CDR1 is SQVTM, CDR2 ANQGSEA. The ends were cut back, 3 bases at V and 8 bases at J, with 13 bases in the middle. The TCR was taken from a girl under 10 years old with multiple sclerosis. This chain joins TRBV29-1 and TRBJ1-2; weak D call: TRBD1 (5 bases). The sample was blood. The CDR3 here is CSVDRGHPGYTF. The CDR3 DNA sequence: TGCAGCGTTGATCGAGGACACCCGGGCTACACCTTC.